Below, one T cell receptor beta chain is given with its context. V dropped 7 bases and J dropped 1 base, with 4 bases sitting between them. The CDR3 consists of 11 residues. TCRdb recomputed calls from the RT-PCR reads with MiXCR, one row per CDR3 protein. This sample carries about 700,000 distinct CDR3 sequences, 14% of them seen once, and the ten largest clones take about 3.9%. Sequencing input: memory CD4+ T cells from blood. The source is a female donor in good health, serving as a healthy control. V gene TRBV12-3 or TRBV12-4 combines with J gene TRBJ1-1; no reliable D call. CDR3 bases: TGTGCCAGCACACAGAACACTGAAGCTTTCTTT. Its protein is CASTQNTEAFF.